This is a list of T cell receptor beta chains from one sample in a study of blood T cell repertoires in COVID-19. Repertoires were generated with immunoSEQ multiplex PCR, while TCRdb's copy carries only in-frame clones and drops some. The sample carries roughly 200,000 clones, around 80% recorded once. Material: peripheral blood. These TCRs come from a woman aged 80 or over with active or convalescent COVID-19. The CDR3 runs from the conserved cysteine through the conserved F or W. D genes are given only for firm matches. The size field is filled for only some rows; it gives once, few, many or a size class.

v_gene,d_gene,abundance,j_gene,CDR3aa,CDR3nt
TRBV11-2,TRBD1,NA,TRBJ1-4,CASSNRDRGDEKLFF,TGTGCCAGCAGCAACCGGGACAGGGGTGATGAAAAACTGTTTTTT
TRBV28,TRBD1,few,TRBJ1-2,CASKRDRTPSIVYGYTF,TGTGCCAGCAAACGGGACAGGACCCCCTCTATCGTCTATGGCTACACCTTC
TRBV10-3,NA,NA,TRBJ2-7,CAISESSFYEQYF,TGTGCCATCAGTGAGTCGTCCTTCTACGAGCAGTACTTC
TRBV28,NA,once,TRBJ1-2,CASSLARTPTNYGYAF,TGTGCCAGCAGTTTGGCCCGGACACCTACTAACTATGGCTACGCCTTC
TRBV27,TRBD2,NA,TRBJ2-7,CASSLKSGGLTYEQYF,TGTGCCAGCAGTCTAAAAAGCGGGGGGTTAACCTACGAGCAGTACTTC
TRBV10-3,TRBD2,NA,TRBJ2-1,CAISGSGSYNEQFF,TGTGCCATCAGTGGGAGCGGGAGCTACAATGAGCAGTTCTTC
TRBV5-1,NA,once,TRBJ2-3,CARIREHPQDTQYF,TGCGCCAGGATACGGGAGCACCCCCAAGATACGCAGTATTTT
TRBV2,TRBD2,NA,TRBJ2-3,CASSVLAGGRTDTQYF,TGTGCCAGCAGTGTACTAGCGGGGGGGAGGACAGATACGCAGTATTTT
TRBV18,TRBD1,NA,TRBJ1-2,CASSPSLIRDRGNYGYTF,TGTGCCAGCTCACCATCCTTAATCCGGGACAGGGGGAACTATGGCTACACCTTC
TRBV28,NA,NA,TRBJ1-2,CASSLPPHGTNYGYTF,TGTGCCAGCAGTTTGCCCCCCCACGGTACTAACTATGGCTACACCTTC
TRBV28,NA,NA,TRBJ2-7,CASSNPGSLLNYEQYF,TGTGCCAGCAGCAACCCCGGGTCCTTATTGAACTACGAGCAGTACTTC
TRBV18,TRBD1,NA,TRBJ2-3,CASFMPGTGGADTQYF,TGTGCCAGCTTCATGCCGGGGACAGGAGGGGCAGATACGCAGTATTTT
TRBV18,TRBD1,once,TRBJ2-1,CASSPTTGDNEQFF,TGTGCCAGCTCACCGACGACAGGGGACAATGAGCAGTTCTTC
TRBV18,NA,NA,TRBJ1-1,CASSPRQGGPTNTEAFF,TGTGCCAGCTCACCTAGGCAAGGGGGACCTACCAACACTGAAGCTTTCTTT